The 26 T cell receptor beta chains given below trace back to one sample, sequenced in a study of blood T cell repertoires in COVID-19 (dated by TCRdb to about 2020). Preparation of the library involved the immunoSEQ multiplex PCR assay. TCRdb obtained this table from immuneACCESS and retained in-frame rearrangements with V and J assigned. These tables miss some clones; where compared with another copy, unresolved V genes account for less than half of the shortfall, and the remainder is unexplained. The sample table holds 75,000 to 90,000 clones, of which over 80% were seen once. Over 8.5% of the sample rests with the top ten. The sequenced sample was peripheral blood. The receptors derive from an elderly man with acute or convalescent COVID-19.

CDR3 in amino acids: CASSGSITSTDTQYF. The CDR3 DNA sequence: TGTGCCAGCAGCGGTAGCATCACTAGCACAGATACGCAGTATTTT. The V gene is TRBV7-2, the J gene TRBJ2-3; D remains unclear. Germline V gene sequence: CDR1 SGHTA, CDR2 FQGNSA. CDR3 length: 15 amino acids. Trimming pared 5 bases from V and 0 bases from J, leaving 12 bases between.

V is TRBV6-6 and J is TRBJ1-4; TRBD1 agrees at 8 bases. Looked up from germline, CDR1 is MNHNY and CDR2 is SVGAGI (reference sequence). The CDR3 sequence is 15 residues long. The V and J ends lost 6 bases and 1 base, in that order; junction bases with no gene match: 4. CDR3: CASRLTGVTNEKLFF. The DNA for the CDR3 is TGTGCCAGCAGATTGACAGGGGTAACTAATGAAAAACTGTTTTTT.

Worth noting for this clone: The same CDR3 also results from other DNA sequences found in this sample. The rearrangement joins TRBV28 to TRBJ1-2, with TRBD1 identical over 7 bases. Germline V gene sequence: CDR1 MDHEN, CDR2 SYDVKM. J gave up 5 bases and V 6 bases, and 3 bases lay outside the gene matches. There are 12 residues in the CDR3. This CDR3 reads CASSSTGYGYTF. The CDR3 nucleotides read TGTGCCAGCAGCTCGACAGGGTATGGCTACACCTTC.

This rearrangement joins TRBV5-5 to TRBJ1-1; possible D gene TRBD1, 6 bases. CDR1 is SGHKS, CDR2 YYEKEE, per germline (reference sequence). V was pared by 8 bases and J by 4 bases, with 27 bases between. The CDR3 consists of 17 residues. As DNA, the CDR3 is TGTGCCAGTTGTCCGGGACACCTATTGATTGGGGTCACTGAAGCTTTCTTT. Encoded protein: CASCPGHLLIGVTEAFF.

The chain carries TRBV6-4 and TRBJ2-2, with 8 bases lining up with TRBD1. Germline-derived CDR1 and CDR2 are MRHNA and SNTAGT. Trimming cost V 11 bases and J 4 bases; bases outside gene matches: 9. This CDR3 has 14 amino acids. The CDR3 region has the DNA TGTGCCTCGGGCGGGACAGGCGGCACCGGGGAGCTGTTTTTT. This sequence encodes CASGGTGGTGELFF.

This rearrangement joins TRBV4-1 to TRBJ2-1; D gene ambiguous. V shed 3 bases and J shed 4 bases, with 10 bases lying between them. This CDR3 contains 14 residues. Germline CDR1 MGHRA, CDR2 YSYEKL. Here the CDR3 reads CASSQTDRYNEQFF. CDR3 coding DNA: TGCGCCAGCAGCCAGACTGACCGATACAATGAGCAGTTCTTC.

The CDR3 nucleotides read TGTGCCAGCAGCTCAGGCAACCAAGAGACCCAGTACTTC. Translated: CASSSGNQETQYF. This rearrangement joins TRBV7-3 to TRBJ2-5; D is uncertain. The CDR3 has 13 residues. The germline V gene encodes CDR1 SGHTA and CDR2 FQGTGA. Deletions cut 4 bases from V and 0 bases from J, with 6 bases between.

This chain uses TRBV21-1 with TRBJ1-1. TRBV21-1 is labeled a pseudogene. The CDR3 length is 13 residues. CDR3 nucleotide sequence: TGTGCCAGCAGCGAGGCCCCGAACACTGAAGCTTTCTTT. Translated: CASSEAPNTEAFF.

The CDR3 DNA sequence: TGTGCCAGCAGTTTACGGACAGGAATGGGCAATCAGCCCCAGCATTTT. Its translation: CASSLRTGMGNQPQHF. The chain is built from TRBV28 and TRBJ1-5, with 7 bases identical to TRBD1. V trimming: 2 bases; J trimming: 2 bases; junction bases outside the gene matches: 6. The CDR3 is made up of 16 amino acids. The germline V gene encodes CDR1 MDHEN and CDR2 SYDVKM.

CDR3 DNA sequence: TGTGCCACCAGCAGATTATCGTTACTTGCAACTAATGAAAAACTGTTTTTT. Encoded protein: CATSRLSLLATNEKLFF. The chain couples TRBV15 to TRBJ1-4; no reliable D call. V was shortened by 2 bases and J by 0 bases, with 13 bases between the two germline ends. Germline loops: CDR1 LNHNV, CDR2 YYDKDF (reference sequence). This CDR3 is built from 17 residues.

V and J are TRBV18 and TRBJ1-2; D might be TRBD1 (6 bases). From germline, CDR1 is KGHSH and CDR2 LQKENI. V dropped 2 bases and J dropped 4 bases, with 14 bases sitting between them. The CDR3 extends over 15 amino acids. The CDR3 coding sequence is TGTGCCAGCTCACCAGGGGGGGGCGCTGGCTATGGCTACACCTTC. Protein sequence: CASSPGGGAGYGYTF.

This chain connects TRBV7-9 to TRBJ1-4; D not certain. Germline assignment: CDR1 SEHNR and CDR2 FQNEAQ (reference sequence). The CDR3 runs to 13 residues. Trimming took 1 base from V and 4 from J, leaving 4 bases between them. The CDR3 sequence is CASSLGVNEKLFF. The CDR3 nucleotides are TGTGCCAGCAGCTTAGGAGTTAATGAAAAACTGTTTTTT. The whole variable domain, remainder taken from reference TRBV7-9 and TRBJ1-4, is DTGVSQNPRHKITKRGQNVTFRCDPISEHNRLYWYRQTLGQGPEFLTYFQNEAQLEKSRLLSDRFSAERPKGSFSTLEIQRTEQGDSAMYLCASSLGVNEKLFFGSGTQLSVL.

This clone was recorded a few times. V is TRBV2 and J is TRBJ2-1; TRBD2 matches at 9 bases. With V trimmed by 7 bases and J by 2 bases, 3 bases remained unmatched. This CDR3 has 14 amino acids. From germline, CDR1 is SNHLY and CDR2 FYNNEI. CDR3 region: CASKAGGAYNEQFF. CDR3 in DNA: TGTGCCAGCAAGGCGGGGGGGGCCTACAATGAGCAGTTCTTC.

This clone was recorded only once. V gene TRBV7-3 combines with J gene TRBJ2-5; TRBD2 matches 13 bases. With V trimmed by 2 bases and J by 4 bases, 10 bases remained unmatched. Germline loops: CDR1 SGHTA, CDR2 FQGTGA. The CDR3 runs to 18 residues. The CDR3, as DNA: TGTGCCAGCAGCTTAGGCCGACTAGCGGGAGGTAGTGGAGAGACCCAGTACTTC. It translates to CASSLGRLAGGSGETQYF.

This chain joins TRBV5-5 and TRBJ1-5, with a weak D call TRBD1 (6 bases). V was cut by 4 bases and J by 8 bases, with 13 bases left in between. The CDR3 consists of 13 residues. Germline CDR1 is SGHKS and CDR2 is YYEKEE (reference sequence). The chain's CDR3 is CASSRDTVEPQHF. The CDR3 bases are TGTGCCAGCAGCCGGGACACCGTCGAGCCCCAGCATTTT.

The rearrangement joins TRBV2 to TRBJ2-1; 8 bases are a match to TRBD1. Germline lookup yields CDR1 SNHLY and CDR2 FYNNEI. V lost 10 bases and J lost 0; bases outside the gene matches: 5. This CDR3 region has 14 residues. The CDR3 is CAIPDRDSYNEQFF. CDR3 DNA sequence: TGTGCCATACCGGACAGGGACTCCTACAATGAGCAGTTCTTC. Full variable domain (rest looked up from reference TRBV2 and TRBJ2-1): EPEVTQTPSHQVTQMGQEVILRCVPISNHLYFYWYRQILGQKVEFLVSFYNNEISEKSEIFDDQFSVERPDGSNFTLKIRSTKLEDSAMYFCAIPDRDSYNEQFFGPGTRLTVL.

The gene calls are TRBV24-1 and TRBJ2-1; no firm D call. The germline V and J ends were trimmed by 6 bases and 0 bases, with 17 bases remaining between them. This CDR3 has 17 residues. Germline assignment: CDR1 KGHDR and CDR2 SFDVKD. CDR3 sequence reads: CATSRVFNPPSYNEQFF. The CDR3 coding sequence is TGTGCCACCAGTCGGGTTTTTAACCCGCCCTCCTACAATGAGCAGTTCTTC.

The chain has TRBV3-1 (or the pseudogene TRBV3-2) and TRBJ1-6, with 9 bases aligning to TRBD1. Per the germline V gene, CDR1 is LGHDT and CDR2 is YNNKEL (reference sequence). The junction had 8 bases not matched to a gene; V was cut back by 4 bases and J by 10 bases. This CDR3 is 15 amino acids long. The CDR3 loop is CASSLDRGRKSPLHF. In DNA, the CDR3 is TGTGCCAGCAGCCTTGACAGGGGGAGGAAATCACCCCTCCACTTT.

V gene TRBV12-3 or TRBV12-4 combines with J gene TRBJ1-2; 10 bases fit TRBD1. The CDR3 sequence is 13 residues long. Trimming took 5 bases from V and 9 from J; bases not matched to a gene: 6. The CDR3 sequence is CASSPGTGDSYTF. The CDR3 coding sequence is TGTGCCAGCAGTCCAGGGACAGGGGATAGCTACACCTTC.

The chain combines TRBV28 with TRBJ1-5; possibly TRBD1 for D (6 bases). The germline V gene has CDR1 MDHEN and CDR2 SYDVKM. This CDR3 is 17 amino acids long. Trimming left V 2 bases short and J 4 bases short, with 18 bases between. CDR3 sequence: CASSLTPGRGGNQPQHF. The CDR3 DNA reads TGTGCCAGCAGTTTAACCCCCGGCAGGGGTGGTAATCAGCCCCAGCATTTT.

This sequence joins TRBV10-3 and TRBJ1-1, with D maybe TRBD1 (6 bases). Trimming pared 7 bases from V and 6 bases from J, leaving 21 bases between. Looked up from germline, CDR1 is ENHRY and CDR2 is SYGVKD. The CDR3 is made up of 15 amino acids. This chain's CDR3 is CAITGQGRNEAEAFF. The DNA of the CDR3 is TGTGCCATCACTGGGCAGGGGCGAAACGAGGCTGAAGCTTTCTTT.

The genes are TRBV29-1 and TRBJ1-2, with D perhaps matching TRBD1 (6 bases). V lost 3 bases to trimming and J lost 3 bases, with 8 bases between them. This CDR3 spans 12 amino acids. Germline values: CDR1 SQVTM, CDR2 ANQGSEA. The CDR3, as DNA: TGCAGCGTTGATCAGGGGCACTATGGCTACACCTTC. Its translation is CSVDQGHYGYTF.

This chain links TRBV18 with TRBJ1-3; 7 nucleotides match TRBD1. The CDR3 consists of 16 residues. The ends lost 5 bases at V and 4 bases at J; junction bases unmatched: 11. Germline assignment: CDR1 KGHSH and CDR2 LQKENI. CDR3 nucleotides: TGTGCCAGCTCATCACGACAGGGAGTACTGGGAAACACCATATATTTT. The encoded protein is CASSSRQGVLGNTIYF.

V and J are TRBV9 and TRBJ1-5, with D perhaps TRBD1 (6 bases). The CDR3 is made up of 16 amino acids. In germline, CDR1 is SGDLS, CDR2 YYNGEE. V lost 4 bases, J lost 3 bases, and 17 bases lay in between. The CDR3 loop reads CASSPSWTVDNQPQHF. In DNA, the CDR3 is TGTGCCAGCAGCCCATCCTGGACAGTAGACAATCAGCCCCAGCATTTT.

The chain links TRBV14 to TRBJ2-2; tentative D call: TRBD2 (5 bases). The V gene lost 1 base and the J gene lost 4 bases, with 10 bases spanning the gap. Germline CDR1 and CDR2: SGHDN and FVKESK. CDR3 length: 15 amino acids. The CDR3 DNA reads as TGTGCCAGCAGCCAAGGATCTAGCTTCACCGGGGAGCTGTTTTTT. It codes for CASSQGSSFTGELFF.

The CDR3 bases are TGTGCCAGCAGCTTCTACGGTGAAAAACTGTTTTTT. Translated: CASSFYGEKLFF. The rearrangement joins TRBV7-6 to TRBJ1-4, with unresolved D. The V gene lost 3 bases and the J gene lost 7 bases, with 6 bases spanning the gap. The CDR3 has 12 amino acids. In germline, CDR1 is SGHVS, CDR2 FNYEAQ.